The 17 T cell receptor beta chains below all came from one sample that was sequenced in a study of cytomegalovirus exposure and HLA in healthy donors. PCR primers comprised 60 Vbeta and 13 Jbeta primers. Libraries were prepared by immunoSEQ multiplex PCR; TCRdb keeps only in-frame clonotypes and omits some of them. The sample lists around 200,000 clones; about 83% were seen once. Sequencing was carried out using PBMCs. The receptors stem from a girl between 5 and 17 years old in good health and CMV-seronegative.

This clone has more than one count but fewer than ten. The genes are TRBV4-3 and TRBJ2-1; D is perhaps TRBD2 (5 bases). V shed 0 bases and J shed 5 bases, with 5 bases lying between them. CDR1 and CDR2 (germline): LGHNA, YSLEER. This CDR3 is built from 13 residues. The DNA for the CDR3 is TGCGCCAGCAGCCAAGACGGGAACAATGAGCAGTTCTTC. It yields the protein CASSQDGNNEQFF.

V and J are TRBV6-1 and TRBJ1-1, with D uncertain. The CDR3 has 13 residues. V lost 4 bases and J 1 base, leaving 7 bases between the germline ends. CDR1 MNHNS and CDR2 SASEGT come from the germline V gene. CDR3 sequence reads: CASSGRENTEAFF. In DNA, the CDR3 is TGTGCCAGCAGTGGCCGGGAGAACACTGAAGCTTTCTTT.

This clone was observed a few times. The chain uses TRBV27 and TRBJ2-2; TRBD1 agrees at 9 bases. CDR1 and CDR2 from the germline V gene are MNHEY and SMNVEV (reference sequence). The CDR3 length is 16 residues. V lost 3 bases, J lost 2 bases, and 4 bases stayed unmatched. This chain's CDR3 is CASSLWGQGNTGELFF. CDR3 coding DNA: TGTGCCAGCAGTTTGTGGGGACAGGGTAACACCGGGGAGCTGTTTTTT.

The V and J genes are TRBV7-9 and TRBJ2-1; TRBD2 is a possible D gene (6 bases). V dropped 0 bases and J dropped 9 bases, with 6 bases sitting between them. Germline loops: CDR1 SEHNR, CDR2 FQNEAQ (reference sequence). There are 12 residues in the CDR3. The CDR3 reads CASSLAGSEQFF. In nucleotides, the CDR3 is TGTGCCAGCAGCTTAGCCGGGAGTGAGCAGTTCTTC.

V is TRBV19 and J is TRBJ1-1; perhaps TRBD1 as D (5 bases). The V end lost 5 bases, the J end lost 7 bases, and 11 bases lay between the germline ends. This CDR3 is built from 12 residues. The V gene's germline CDR1 is LNHDA and CDR2 SQIVND (reference sequence). Here the CDR3 reads CASSPRGDEAFF. The CDR3 region has the DNA TGTGCCAGTAGTCCGCGGGGGGATGAAGCTTTCTTT.

The chain employs TRBV7-2 and TRBJ2-7, with D maybe TRBD2 (7 bases). The CDR3 extends over 15 amino acids. V was trimmed by 0 bases and J by 7 bases, leaving 16 bases between them. CDR1 is SGHTA and CDR2 is FQGNSA in the germline V gene. This CDR3 is CASSLAGGAFEEQYF. The CDR3 DNA reads as TGTGCCAGCAGCTTAGCGGGGGGGGCATTTGAGGAGCAGTACTTC. Full variable domain (outside the CDR3, taken from reference TRBV7-2 and TRBJ2-7): GAGVSQSPSNKVTEKGKDVELRCDPISGHTALYWYRQSLGQGLEFLIYFQGNSAPDKSGLPSDRFSAERTGGSVSTLTIQRTQQEDSAVYLCASSLAGGAFEEQYFGPGTRLTVT.

The chain recombines TRBV28 with TRBJ1-2, with D tentatively TRBD1 (6 bases). Germline lookup yields CDR1 MDHEN and CDR2 SYDVKM. The CDR3 has 17 amino acids. With 3 bases removed from V and 4 bases from J, the gap between germline ends came to 21 bases. The CDR3 loop is CASSFLPGTSGSYGYTF. CDR3 bases: TGTGCCAGCAGTTTTCTCCCAGGGACATCCGGATCCTATGGCTACACCTTC.

The chain carries TRBV28 and TRBJ1-5; 9 bases are shared with TRBD1. The CDR3 sequence is 18 residues long. Looked up from germline, CDR1 is MDHEN and CDR2 is SYDVKM. Trimming took 1 base from V and 0 from J; bases not matched to a gene: 7. CDR3 bases: TGTGCCAGCAGTTTATCAGGGACAGGGAGTTATAGCAATCAGCCCCAGCATTTT. It is translated as CASSLSGTGSYSNQPQHF. Based on the CDR3 plus reference TRBV28 and TRBJ1-5, the full variable domain is DVKVTQSSRYLVKRTGEKVFLECVQDMDHENMFWYRQDPGLGLRLIYFSYDVKMKEKGDIPEGYSVSREKKERFSLILESASTNQTSMYLCASSLSGTGSYSNQPQHFGDGTRLSIL.

The chain couples TRBV10-3 to TRBJ2-3; D call uncertain. The CDR3 runs 15 residues. Germline V gene data show CDR1 as ENHRY and CDR2 as SYGVKD. V lost 3 bases and J lost 0, with 10 bases in between. The CDR3 DNA reads as TGTGCCATCAGTGATAAAACTTTAAGCACAGATACGCAGTATTTT. Residues: CAISDKTLSTDTQYF.

This clone was seen a few times. The chain couples TRBV4-1 to TRBJ2-7, with no clear D. This CDR3 spans 11 amino acids. Trimming took off 4 bases at V and 1 base at J, with 2 bases between the two ends. The germline V gene has CDR1 MGHRA and CDR2 YSYEKL. The CDR3 DNA is TGCGCCAGCAGCCCATCCTACGAGCAGTACTTC. Translating it yields CASSPSYEQYF.

This chain joins TRBV4-3 and TRBJ2-1, with 12 bases that match TRBD1. Germline-derived CDR1 and CDR2 are LGHNA and YSLEER. The CDR3 consists of 15 residues. V dropped 4 bases and J dropped 4; count of bases not matched to a gene: 2. The CDR3 here is CASSPGQGAYNEQFF. The CDR3 DNA follows: TGCGCCAGCAGCCCGGGACAGGGGGCGTACAATGAGCAGTTCTTC.

V and J are TRBV11-1 and TRBJ2-7; perhaps TRBD1 as D (5 bases). The CDR3 has 15 residues. The germline V and J ends were trimmed by 3 bases and 3 bases, with 15 bases remaining between them. Germline V CDR1 and CDR2: SGHAT, FQDESV (reference sequence). CDR3 in DNA: TGTGCCAGCAGCTTGTTCCAGGGCCATGTCTACGAGCAGTACTTC. This codes for CASSLFQGHVYEQYF. The full variable domain, rest sourced from reference TRBV11-1 and TRBJ2-7, is EAEVAQSPRYKITEKSQAVAFWCDPISGHATLYWYRQILGQGPELLVQFQDESVVDDSQLPKDRFSAERLKGVDSTLKIQPAELGDSAMYLCASSLFQGHVYEQYFGPGTRLTVT.

The rearrangement links TRBV19 to TRBJ1-1; no firm D call. V lost 0 bases and J 1 base, leaving 9 bases between the germline ends. The germline gives CDR1 LNHDA, CDR2 SQIVND (reference sequence). The CDR3 has 15 residues. CDR3 sequence: CASSIDREGNTEAFF. CDR3 DNA: TGTGCCAGTAGTATAGATCGAGAGGGGAACACTGAAGCTTTCTTT. The full variable domain, completed using reference TRBV19 and TRBJ1-1, is DGGITQSPKYLFRKEGQNVTLSCEQNLNHDAMYWYRQDPGQGLRLIYYSQIVNDFQKGDIAEGYSVSREKKESFPLTVTSAQKNPTAFYLCASSIDREGNTEAFFGQGTRLTVV.

The chain employs TRBV15 and TRBJ1-3; D may be TRBD1 (5 bases). V lost 2 bases, J lost 4 bases, and 15 bases lay in between. Germline CDR1 and CDR2: LNHNV and YYDKDF (reference sequence). This CDR3 has 16 residues. DNA for the CDR3: TGTGCCACCAGCAGATTGATGACAGCGCCGGGAAACACCATATATTTT. As protein: CATSRLMTAPGNTIYF.

This chain uses TRBV18 with TRBJ2-6; D might be TRBD1 (5 bases). With 3 bases removed from V and 4 bases from J, the gap between germline ends came to 19 bases. The germline gives CDR1 KGHSH, CDR2 LQKENI. This CDR3 spans 18 amino acids. This CDR3 reads CASSPLPRAGSGANVLTF. DNA for the CDR3: TGTGCCAGCTCACCGTTACCTCGAGCAGGGTCCGGGGCCAACGTCCTGACTTTC.

V gene TRBV4-1 combines with J gene TRBJ2-7; 8 bases match TRBD1. Germline loops: CDR1 MGHRA, CDR2 YSYEKL. The CDR3 runs 17 residues. Trimming cost V 1 base and J 3 bases; bases outside gene matches: 11. This CDR3 reads CASSQVIETGASYEQYF. Here the CDR3 DNA reads TGCGCCAGCAGCCAAGTAATCGAGACAGGGGCTAGCTACGAGCAGTACTTC.

The gene calls are TRBV5-1 and TRBJ1-1, with D perhaps matching TRBD1 (6 bases). The CDR3 is made up of 16 amino acids. Germline CDR1 and CDR2: SGHRS and YFSETQ. V was cut by 4 bases and J by 5 bases, with 21 bases left in between. The CDR3: CASSLSVQGPGTEAFF. CDR3 coding DNA: TGCGCCAGCAGCCTGAGCGTCCAGGGGCCAGGGACTGAAGCTTTCTTT.